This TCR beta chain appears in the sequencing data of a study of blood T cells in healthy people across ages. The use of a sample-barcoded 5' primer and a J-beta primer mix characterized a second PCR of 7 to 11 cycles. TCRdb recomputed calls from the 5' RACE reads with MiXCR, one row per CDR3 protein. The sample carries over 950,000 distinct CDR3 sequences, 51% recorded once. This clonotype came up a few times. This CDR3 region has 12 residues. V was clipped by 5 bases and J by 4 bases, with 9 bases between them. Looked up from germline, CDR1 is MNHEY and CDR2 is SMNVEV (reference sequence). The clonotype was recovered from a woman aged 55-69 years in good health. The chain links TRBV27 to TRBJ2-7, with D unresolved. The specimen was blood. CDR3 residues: CASSPSAYEQYF. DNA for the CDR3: TGTGCCAGCAGTCCGTCAGCGTACGAGCAGTACTTC.